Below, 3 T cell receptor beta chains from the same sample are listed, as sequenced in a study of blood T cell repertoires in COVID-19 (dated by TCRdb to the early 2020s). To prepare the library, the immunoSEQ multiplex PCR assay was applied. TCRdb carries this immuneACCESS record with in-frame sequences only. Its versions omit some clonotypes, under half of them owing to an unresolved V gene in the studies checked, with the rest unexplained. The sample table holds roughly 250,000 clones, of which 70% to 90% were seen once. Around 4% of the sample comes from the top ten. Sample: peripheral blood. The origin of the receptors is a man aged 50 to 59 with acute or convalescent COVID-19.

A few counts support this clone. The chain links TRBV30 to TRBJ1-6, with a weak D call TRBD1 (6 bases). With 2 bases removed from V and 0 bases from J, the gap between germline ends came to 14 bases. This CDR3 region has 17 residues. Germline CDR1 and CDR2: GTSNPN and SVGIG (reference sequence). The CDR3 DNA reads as TGTGCCTGGAGTTCCACAGGGCGCAGCTCCTATAATTCACCCCTCCACTTT. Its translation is CAWSSTGRSSYNSPLHF.

The CDR3 region is CASSLSQVVGELFF. The CDR3 coding sequence is TGTGCCAGCAGCTTGTCCCAGGTGGTTGGGGAGCTGTTTTTT. The chain combines TRBV7-8 with TRBJ2-2; no definite D call. CDR3 length: 14 residues. The germline gives CDR1 SGHVS, CDR2 FQNEAQ. Trimming removed 3 bases at V and 8 bases at J, with 13 bases between.

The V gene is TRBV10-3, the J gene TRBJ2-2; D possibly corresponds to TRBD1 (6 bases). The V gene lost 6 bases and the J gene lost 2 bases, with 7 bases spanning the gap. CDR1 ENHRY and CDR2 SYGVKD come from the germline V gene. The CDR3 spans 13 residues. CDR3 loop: CAIRDRNTGELFF. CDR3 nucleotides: TGTGCCATCAGGGACAGAAACACCGGGGAGCTGTTTTTT.